This entry lists 11 T cell receptor beta chains sequenced from one sample in a study of T-cell memory formation after mild COVID-19 (dated by TCRdb to 2020 to 2023). Library construction relied on 5' RACE. The run used an Illumina NovaSeq 6000. The public sequencing data were trimmed at Q25 with fastp and processed into clonotypes with MiXCR by TCRdb, which kept only in-frame beta chains. Here each entry gathers all rows of one CDR3 protein and keeps the most common genes and DNA. This sample has approximately 500,000 distinct CDR3 sequences in its table, and 25% of those were observed once. The biggest ten clones account for under 15% of the sample. Sequencing was carried out using PBMCs or a T cell subset sorted from them (not recorded which). These TCRs come from an adult woman who had mild COVID-19 (a few samples of this study predate the infection). The sample titles of this study are shuffled in the database, so cell type and time point are left out; the donor was told from shared clones.

This clonotype showed up many times. The chain has TRBV6-2 or TRBV6-3 and TRBJ2-1; the match to TRBD2 covers 12 bases. Germline loops: CDR1 MNHEY, CDR2 SVGEGT. The CDR3 consists of 20 residues. V lost 0 bases, J lost 3 bases, and 12 bases stayed unmatched. The CDR3 is CASSYSSSGGAEGGYNEQFF. In nucleotides, the CDR3 is TGTGCCAGCAGTTACTCTTCTAGCGGGGGGGCCGAGGGAGGCTACAATGAGCAGTTCTTC.

This clonotype appeared a few times. This chain joins TRBV5-4 and TRBJ2-5, with D perhaps matching TRBD1 (6 bases). The CDR3 contains 14 residues. Germline lookup yields CDR1 SGHNT and CDR2 YYREEE (reference sequence). Trimming took 3 bases from V and 4 from J, leaving 13 bases between them. In DNA, the CDR3 is TGTGCCAGCAGCTCTCGGGACAAGCGAGAGACCCAGTACTTC. Encoded protein: CASSSRDKRETQYF.

The chain uses TRBV6-1 and TRBJ1-5; no reliable D call. The germline V gene encodes CDR1 MNHNS and CDR2 SASEGT. CDR3 length: 17 residues. Trimming cost V 2 bases and J 2 bases, with 16 bases left between them. The CDR3 here is CASSEIRSPQGNQPQHF. The CDR3 nucleotides are TGTGCCAGCAGTGAAATTCGCTCCCCTCAGGGCAATCAGCCCCAGCATTTT.

This clonotype occurred a few times. CDR3 nucleotides: TGTGCCAGTAGTATGGGAGGCGCTGAAGCTTTCTTT. It yields the protein CASSMGGAEAFF. V is TRBV19 and J is TRBJ1-1; D ambiguous. With 3 bases removed from V and 6 bases from J, the gap between germline ends came to 8 bases. CDR1 and CDR2 (germline): LNHDA, SQIVND (reference sequence). The CDR3 runs to 12 residues.

This clonotype was counted many times. The chain has TRBV12-3 or TRBV12-4 and TRBJ1-5; D uncertain. The CDR3 totals 17 residues. Trimming pared 3 bases from V and 6 bases from J, leaving 21 bases between. CDR3 region: CASSLGDPGIAGQPQHF. CDR3 bases: TGTGCCAGCAGTTTGGGCGATCCGGGAATTGCGGGTCAGCCCCAGCATTTT.

In this sample, this clonotype turned up once. This rearrangement joins TRBV30 to TRBJ1-5; D gene uncertain. The ends were cut back, 3 bases at V and 6 bases at J, with 12 bases in the middle. Germline V gene sequence: CDR1 GTSNPN, CDR2 SVGIG (reference sequence). This CDR3 contains 13 residues. The CDR3 DNA reads as TGTGCCTGGAGGGCCCCGGCGGGTCAGCCCCAGCATTTT. Its protein product is CAWRAPAGQPQHF.

The chain is built from TRBV7-2 and TRBJ2-3; 10 bases line up with TRBD2. Germline values: CDR1 SGHTA, CDR2 FQGNSA. V trimming: 2 bases; J trimming: 2 bases; junction bases outside the gene matches: 4. The CDR3 length is 16 residues. In nucleotides, the CDR3 is TGTGCCAGCAGCTTAACACTAGCGGGGATCACAGATACGCAGTATTTT. It specifies CASSLTLAGITDTQYF.

This chain joins TRBV5-5 and TRBJ2-5; 7 bases fit TRBD2. The V gene end was trimmed by 3 bases and the J gene end by 2 bases; junction bases not matched to a gene: 13. The CDR3 runs 17 residues. From germline, CDR1 is SGHKS and CDR2 YYEKEE (reference sequence). The CDR3 loop reads CASSSPTSDLLQETQYF. CDR3 sequence (DNA): TGTGCCAGCAGCTCCCCCACTAGCGACCTATTACAAGAGACCCAGTACTTC. Supplemented by reference TRBV5-5 and TRBJ2-5, the full variable domain reads DAGVTQSPTHLIKTRGQQVTLRCSPISGHKSVSWYQQVLGQGPQFIFQYYEKEERGRGNFPDRFSARQFPNYSSELNVNALLLGDSALYLCASSSPTSDLLQETQYFGPGTRLLVL.

This clonotype appeared many times. V is TRBV24-1 and J is TRBJ2-1; TRBD1 aligns across 11 bases. Unmatched junction bases numbered 8, after V lost 3 bases and J lost 8 bases. Per the germline V gene, CDR1 is KGHDR and CDR2 is SFDVKD. The CDR3 spans 16 residues. For the CDR3, the DNA is TGTGCCACCAGTGATACCAGGACAGGGGGCGGGGATGAGCAGTTCTTC. It encodes CATSDTRTGGGDEQFF.

This clonotype was seen a handful of times. The chain uses TRBV5-1 and TRBJ2-1, with no clear D. This CDR3 comprises 15 residues. Germline CDR1 is SGHRS and CDR2 is YFSETQ. Trimming removed 0 bases from V and 1 base from J, with 8 bases in between. The CDR3 is CASSLVGQSYNEQFF. In DNA, the CDR3 is TGCGCCAGCAGCTTGGTAGGCCAATCCTACAATGAGCAGTTCTTC.

The rearrangement links TRBV3-1 to TRBJ2-1; 8 bases map to TRBD2. CDR3 length equals 16 residues. Losses at the gene ends were 2 bases for V and 5 bases for J; bases not matched to a gene: 8. Germline values: CDR1 LGHDT, CDR2 YNNKEL (reference sequence). CDR3 amino acids: CASSQHGGGIHNEQFF. As DNA, the CDR3 is TGTGCCAGCAGCCAACACGGGGGGGGCATCCACAATGAGCAGTTCTTC.